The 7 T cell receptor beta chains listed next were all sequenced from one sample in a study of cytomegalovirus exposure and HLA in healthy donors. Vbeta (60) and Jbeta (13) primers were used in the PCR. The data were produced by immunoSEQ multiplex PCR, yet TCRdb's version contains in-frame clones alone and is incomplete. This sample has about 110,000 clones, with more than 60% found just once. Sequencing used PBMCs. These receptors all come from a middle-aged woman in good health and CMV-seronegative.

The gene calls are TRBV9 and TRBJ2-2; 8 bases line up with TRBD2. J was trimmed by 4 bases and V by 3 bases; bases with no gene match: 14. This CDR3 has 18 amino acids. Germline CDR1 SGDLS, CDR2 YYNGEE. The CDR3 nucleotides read TGTGCCAGCAGCGGGGGGCCCCTGCGGGGGGCCCTCACCGGGGAGCTGTTTTTT. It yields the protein CASSGGPLRGALTGELFF.

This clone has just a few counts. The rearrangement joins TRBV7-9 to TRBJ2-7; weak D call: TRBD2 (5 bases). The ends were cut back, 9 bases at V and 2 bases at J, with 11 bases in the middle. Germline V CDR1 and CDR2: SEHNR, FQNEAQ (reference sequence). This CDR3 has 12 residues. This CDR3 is CASKEETYEQYF. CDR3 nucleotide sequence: TGTGCCAGTAAGGAGGAGACCTACGAGCAGTACTTC. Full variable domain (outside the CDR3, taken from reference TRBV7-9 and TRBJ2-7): DTGVSQNPRHKITKRGQNVTFRCDPISEHNRLYWYRQTLGQGPEFLTYFQNEAQLEKSRLLSDRFSAERPKGSFSTLEIQRTEQGDSAMYLCASKEETYEQYFGPGTRLTVT.

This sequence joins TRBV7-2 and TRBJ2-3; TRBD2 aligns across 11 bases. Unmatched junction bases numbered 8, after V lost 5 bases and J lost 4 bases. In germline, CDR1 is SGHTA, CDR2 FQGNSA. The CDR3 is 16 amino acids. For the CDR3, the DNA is TGTGCCAGCAGCGGGATGGGACTAGCGGAATCAGATACGCAGTATTTT. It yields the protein CASSGMGLAESDTQYF.

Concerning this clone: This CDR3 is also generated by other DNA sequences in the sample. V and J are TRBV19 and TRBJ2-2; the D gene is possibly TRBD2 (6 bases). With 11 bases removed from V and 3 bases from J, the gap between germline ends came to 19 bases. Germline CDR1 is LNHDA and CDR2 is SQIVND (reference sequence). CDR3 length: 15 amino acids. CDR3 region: CASRELLADTGELFF. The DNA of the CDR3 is TGTGCCTCTCGGGAGTTACTGGCGGACACCGGGGAGCTGTTTTTT.

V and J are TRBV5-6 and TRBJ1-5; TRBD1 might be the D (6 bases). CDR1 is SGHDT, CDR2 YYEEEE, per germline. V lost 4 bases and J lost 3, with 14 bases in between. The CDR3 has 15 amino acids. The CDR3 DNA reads TGTGCCAGCAGCCCGAATCAGGGGAACAATCAGCCCCAGCATTTT. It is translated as CASSPNQGNNQPQHF.

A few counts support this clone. The CDR3 DNA reads as TGTGCCACCGCGCTAGCGGGAGGGCCGACAGATACGCAGTATTTT. Its protein is CATALAGGPTDTQYF. The chain carries TRBV6-1 and TRBJ2-3; 12 bases line up with TRBD2. With 10 bases clipped from V and 3 bases from J, the junction kept 8 bases outside the gene matches. Germline V gene sequence: CDR1 MNHNS, CDR2 SASEGT. The CDR3 runs 15 residues.

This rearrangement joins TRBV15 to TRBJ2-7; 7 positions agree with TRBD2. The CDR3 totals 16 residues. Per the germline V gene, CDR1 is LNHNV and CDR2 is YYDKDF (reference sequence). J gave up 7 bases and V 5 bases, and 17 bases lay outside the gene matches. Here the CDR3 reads CATSAHPMAGVVEQYF. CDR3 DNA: TGTGCCACCAGCGCCCACCCTATGGCGGGAGTCGTGGAGCAGTACTTC.